Below, one TCR beta chain is given with its context. In the original analysis: Estimated nucleated cell counts came from reference gene primer amplification. Sequencing was performed with immunoSEQ multiplex PCR; in TCRdb, only in-frame clones are kept and a portion is missing. The V and J calls and the clone size are those of that table, but D and trimming were determined from the DNA. The sample records around 620,000 clones, 85% to 90% being singletons. This specimen comes from a study of blood T cell repertoires in COVID-19. Turning to the study itself: Acute and convalescent COVID-19 samples came from the United States, Italy and Spain. The cDNA or gDNA used as material had been derived from T cells, B-cell-depleted T cells, or PBMCs.

The CDR3 has 14 residues. From germline, CDR1 is MNHEY and CDR2 SMNVEV (reference sequence). V was shortened by 7 bases and J by 4 bases, with 16 bases between the two germline ends. The sequenced sample was peripheral blood. The clonotype originates from a young woman with acute or convalescent COVID-19. The chain recombines TRBV27 with TRBJ1-1, with TRBD1 as a possible D gene (6 bases). The CDR3, as DNA: TGTGCCAGCATGGACCTGGGGGCCGGCACTGAAGCTTTCTTT. It translates to CASMDLGAGTEAFF.